The sequence of this TCR beta chain was determined in a study of blood T cells in healthy people across ages. Germline CDR1 and CDR2: LGHNA and YSLEER. The CDR3 is 16 amino acids. About this clonotype: Its specificity is unknown. The junction departs from the called germline gene at one end, perhaps through a read error.

For the second PCR, which ran for about 6 to 12 cycles, a sample-barcoded 5' primer and a J-beta primer mix were used. Samples each returned at least 3 million CDR3-containing paired-end reads. TCRdb reanalysed the 5' RACE reads using MiXCR and keeps one entry per CDR3 protein. This table has about 900,000 distinct CDR3 sequences, roughly 52% appearing once. There were at least 5.5 micrograms of total RNA extracted from every sample. Study-wide results and caveats: PBMCs were not sorted, which prevented a conclusive comparison of naive versus antigen-experienced cells.

Input material: blood. This sequence joins TRBV4-3 and TRBJ2-1; 10 nucleotides align to TRBD2. The clonotype comes from a man younger than 45 in good health. This chain's CDR3 is CASSQELAGRYDEQFF. CDR3 in DNA: TGCGCCAGCAGCCAGGAACTAGCGGGGCGCTACGATGAGCAGTTCTTC.